The rows below give T cell receptor beta chains drawn from one sample of a study of human T cells and chemical hapten exposure. TCRdb analysed the RACE reads with MiXCR anew, one entry per CDR3 protein. Seen here are tens of thousands of distinct CDR3 sequences, less than 8.5% observed once, and the top ten hold roughly 1.4%. The sequencing used whole blood, collected in connection with sensitization to the hapten diphenylcyclopropenone (DPC). The receptors originated from a woman in her twenties or thirties with alopecia areata. Some clones in this sample may be carry-over from other donors' samples. Each CDR3 is given with its conserved first and last residue. D genes are given only for firm matches. Only some rows state a clone size, as once, few, many or a class for expanded clones.

d_call: -
v_call: TRBV30
j_call: TRBJ1-1
clone_size: few
cdr3_nt: TGTGCCTGGAGTGTACAAAGGACAGCGAACACTGAAGCTTTCTTT
cdr3_aa: CAWSVQRTANTEAFF

d_call: -
v_call: TRBV6-5
j_call: TRBJ1-6
clone_size: many
cdr3_nt: TGTGCCAGCAGGGGACGTTATTCCTATAATTCACCCCTCCACTTT
cdr3_aa: CASRGRYSYNSPLHF

d_call: -
v_call: TRBV29-1
j_call: TRBJ1-1
clone_size: many
cdr3_nt: TGCAGCGTTGATCCAGACCCGAACACTGAAGCTTTCTTT
cdr3_aa: CSVDPDPNTEAFF

d_call: TRBD1
v_call: TRBV30
j_call: TRBJ1-5
clone_size: few
cdr3_nt: TGTGCCTGGGACAGGGGAAGAAATCAGCCCCAGCATTTT
cdr3_aa: CAWDRGRNQPQHF

d_call: -
v_call: TRBV30
j_call: TRBJ2-3
clone_size: -
cdr3_nt: TGTGCCTGGGGCGAGGGGGGGACGACAGATACGCAGTATTTT
cdr3_aa: CAWGEGGTTDTQYF

d_call: -
v_call: TRBV12-3/TRBV12-4
j_call: TRBJ1-1
clone_size: few
cdr3_nt: TGTGCCAGCACCCCGTCCTCCCCGAACACTGAAGCTTTCTTT
cdr3_aa: CASTPSSPNTEAFF

d_call: -
v_call: TRBV6-5
j_call: TRBJ1-5
clone_size: -
cdr3_nt: TGTGCCAGCAGCATAGGTCCGGACCAGCCCCAGCATTTT
cdr3_aa: CASSIGPDQPQHF

d_call: -
v_call: TRBV2
j_call: TRBJ1-2
clone_size: many
cdr3_nt: TGTGCCAGCAGTGGGACCGGGTCCACCTTC
cdr3_aa: CASSGTGSTF

d_call: -
v_call: TRBV9
j_call: TRBJ2-2
clone_size: many
cdr3_nt: TGTGCCAGCAGCGTACTAATCACCGGGGAGCTGTTTTTT
cdr3_aa: CASSVLITGELFF

d_call: -
v_call: TRBV20-1
j_call: TRBJ1-5
clone_size: -
cdr3_nt: TGCAGTGCTCTACAGAAAACGCTTCATCAGCCCCAGCATTTT
cdr3_aa: CSALQKTLHQPQHF

d_call: TRBD1
v_call: TRBV6-6
j_call: TRBJ1-2
clone_size: -
cdr3_nt: TGTGCCAGCAGTTATCCCTGGGACAGAGCGCCACCTCTTTATGGCTACACCTTC
cdr3_aa: CASSYPWDRAPPLYGYTF

d_call: -
v_call: TRBV29-1
j_call: TRBJ1-1
clone_size: -
cdr3_nt: TGCAGCGTTGAGTATAAGGTTGGAGCTTTCTTT
cdr3_aa: CSVEYKVGAFF

d_call: -
v_call: TRBV7-3
j_call: TRBJ1-2
clone_size: -
cdr3_nt: TGTGCCAGCAGCTTAAGTTCAGGGAATGGCTACACCTTC
cdr3_aa: CASSLSSGNGYTF

d_call: -
v_call: TRBV6-1
j_call: TRBJ2-1
clone_size: many
cdr3_nt: TGTGCCAGCACGGCTAGCGATGAGCAGTTCTTC
cdr3_aa: CASTASDEQFF

d_call: TRBD1
v_call: TRBV20-1
j_call: TRBJ2-3
clone_size: -
cdr3_nt: TGCAGTGCTAGCCCCTTAGACAGGGGGAGAACAGATACGCAGTATTTT
cdr3_aa: CSASPLDRGRTDTQYF

d_call: -
v_call: TRBV6-6
j_call: TRBJ2-7
clone_size: many
cdr3_nt: TGTGCCAGCAGTCCGCTAGCTCCCAAACTCGAGCAGTACTTC
cdr3_aa: CASSPLAPKLEQYF

d_call: -
v_call: TRBV7-9
j_call: TRBJ1-5
clone_size: many
cdr3_nt: TGTGCCAGCAGCGTAGGGACATCTAGCAATCAGCCCCAGCATTTT
cdr3_aa: CASSVGTSSNQPQHF

d_call: TRBD1
v_call: TRBV7-9
j_call: TRBJ1-5
clone_size: few
cdr3_nt: TGTGCCAGCAGCTTGTCCGGGACAGGGGTCTCCGATCAGCCCCAGCATTTT
cdr3_aa: CASSLSGTGVSDQPQHF

d_call: TRBD2
v_call: TRBV12-3/TRBV12-4
j_call: TRBJ2-3
clone_size: many
cdr3_nt: TGTGCCAGCGCTAGCGGGGGAACTCTCGACACAGATACGCAGTATTTT
cdr3_aa: CASASGGTLDTDTQYF

d_call: -
v_call: TRBV7-8
j_call: TRBJ2-1
clone_size: -
cdr3_nt: TGTGCCAGCAGCTTTCCCGACTGGGAGCAGTTCTTC
cdr3_aa: CASSFPDWEQFF

d_call: -
v_call: TRBV3-1
j_call: TRBJ2-1
clone_size: many
cdr3_nt: TGTGCCAGCAGCCAAGACAGAGTTGAGCAGTTCTTC
cdr3_aa: CASSQDRVEQFF

d_call: TRBD1
v_call: TRBV12-3/TRBV12-4
j_call: TRBJ2-2
clone_size: many
cdr3_nt: TGTGCCAGCAGTCCTTCGACAGGGATGAACACCGGGGAGCTGTTTTTT
cdr3_aa: CASSPSTGMNTGELFF

d_call: TRBD2
v_call: TRBV6-4
j_call: TRBJ2-3
clone_size: many
cdr3_nt: TGTGCCAGCAGTACGACTAGCGGGGACACAGATACGCAGTATTTT
cdr3_aa: CASSTTSGDTDTQYF

d_call: -
v_call: TRBV6-1
j_call: TRBJ2-7
clone_size: few
cdr3_nt: TGTGCCAGCAGTGGAACAGGGTCACGCGAGCAGTACTTC
cdr3_aa: CASSGTGSREQYF

d_call: -
v_call: TRBV5-1
j_call: TRBJ1-1
clone_size: many
cdr3_nt: TGCGCCAGCAGCCTACCGGGGCCTACCCCTGAAGCTTTCTTT
cdr3_aa: CASSLPGPTPEAFF

d_call: -
v_call: TRBV20-1
j_call: TRBJ1-2
clone_size: -
cdr3_nt: TGCAGTGTGAGGAGTGGGGACTATGGCTACACCTTC
cdr3_aa: CSVRSGDYGYTF

d_call: -
v_call: TRBV6-5
j_call: TRBJ2-5
clone_size: few
cdr3_nt: TGTGCCAGCAGGCGCTTTCCCCAAGAGACCCAGTACTTC
cdr3_aa: CASRRFPQETQYF

d_call: -
v_call: TRBV2
j_call: TRBJ2-7
clone_size: few
cdr3_nt: TGTGCCAGCAGTTACACGGGCACAAGTTCCTACGAGCAGTACTTC
cdr3_aa: CASSYTGTSSYEQYF

d_call: TRBD1
v_call: TRBV29-1
j_call: TRBJ2-7
clone_size: -
cdr3_nt: TGCAGCGTCAAAGGGACAGGGGTTTCCTCCTACGAGCAGTACTTC
cdr3_aa: CSVKGTGVSSYEQYF

d_call: TRBD1
v_call: TRBV7-9
j_call: TRBJ1-2
clone_size: many
cdr3_nt: TGTGCCAGCAGCTTAGGACAGGGGGCGCCGGGCTACACCTTC
cdr3_aa: CASSLGQGAPGYTF

d_call: -
v_call: TRBV30
j_call: TRBJ1-6
clone_size: few
cdr3_nt: TGTGCCTGGAGTGTGGGGGGGGATAATTCACCCCTCCACTTT
cdr3_aa: CAWSVGGDNSPLHF

d_call: -
v_call: TRBV7-3
j_call: TRBJ1-2
clone_size: few
cdr3_nt: TGTGCCAGCAGCTTAAACCGTGCCGGGACGCCTACCCACTTC
cdr3_aa: CASSLNRAGTPTHF

d_call: TRBD2
v_call: TRBV7-9
j_call: TRBJ2-3
clone_size: few
cdr3_nt: TGTGCCAGCAGCTCCTCCGTCGACCTCGGGGGGGCAAGCACAGATACGCAGTATTTT
cdr3_aa: CASSSSVDLGGASTDTQYF

d_call: -
v_call: TRBV11-1
j_call: TRBJ1-1
clone_size: -
cdr3_nt: TGTGCCAGCAGCTCCGACAGGCCGGTAAACACTGAAGCTTTCTTT
cdr3_aa: CASSSDRPVNTEAFF

d_call: -
v_call: TRBV29-1
j_call: TRBJ1-3
clone_size: -
cdr3_nt: TGCAGCGTTGAAGATGAAGGGTCGGGAAACACCATATATTTT
cdr3_aa: CSVEDEGSGNTIYF

d_call: TRBD1
v_call: TRBV15
j_call: TRBJ1-3
clone_size: few
cdr3_nt: TGTGCCACCAGCAGCAGAGGGGGCGCCGGAAACACCATATATTTT
cdr3_aa: CATSSRGGAGNTIYF

d_call: -
v_call: TRBV6-1
j_call: TRBJ1-2
clone_size: -
cdr3_nt: TGTGCCAGCAGACCCGTTATGGGACCAAACTATGGCTACACCTTC
cdr3_aa: CASRPVMGPNYGYTF

d_call: TRBD1
v_call: TRBV30
j_call: TRBJ2-2
clone_size: -
cdr3_nt: TGTGCCTGGAGTGTACTAGGACAGGGAACCACCGGGGAGCTGTTTTTT
cdr3_aa: CAWSVLGQGTTGELFF

d_call: TRBD2
v_call: TRBV5-1
j_call: TRBJ2-3
clone_size: many
cdr3_nt: TGCGCCAGCAGCTGGCTGACTAGCGGGGGGGCCGGGAAAGATACGCAGTATTTT
cdr3_aa: CASSWLTSGGAGKDTQYF

d_call: -
v_call: TRBV12-3/TRBV12-4
j_call: TRBJ2-2
clone_size: -
cdr3_nt: TGTGCCAGCACATTCTACGGGGAGCTGTTTTTT
cdr3_aa: CASTFYGELFF

d_call: -
v_call: TRBV6-5
j_call: TRBJ1-6
clone_size: many
cdr3_nt: TGTGCCAGCAGCAACGGGAATTCACCCCTCCACTTT
cdr3_aa: CASSNGNSPLHF

d_call: TRBD1
v_call: TRBV20-1
j_call: TRBJ2-5
clone_size: many
cdr3_nt: TGCAGTGCTAGAAGGACAGGGGTAGAGACCCAGTACTTC
cdr3_aa: CSARRTGVETQYF

d_call: -
v_call: TRBV5-1
j_call: TRBJ2-4
clone_size: many
cdr3_nt: TGCGCCAGCAGCACAACAGGGATAGACAAAAACATTCAGTACTTC
cdr3_aa: CASSTTGIDKNIQYF

d_call: TRBD2
v_call: TRBV24-1
j_call: TRBJ2-3
clone_size: few
cdr3_nt: TGTGCCACCAGCCATGCGGGGGATCAGACAGATACGCAGTATTTT
cdr3_aa: CATSHAGDQTDTQYF

d_call: TRBD1
v_call: TRBV6-2/TRBV6-3
j_call: TRBJ1-5
clone_size: few
cdr3_nt: TGTGCCAGCAGCCCCCCCGACAGGGGCTCGAGCAATCAGCCCCAGCATTTT
cdr3_aa: CASSPPDRGSSNQPQHF

d_call: TRBD1
v_call: TRBV30
j_call: TRBJ1-2
clone_size: few
cdr3_nt: TGTGCCTGGAGTGAGACAGGGACCCATGGCTACACCTTC
cdr3_aa: CAWSETGTHGYTF

d_call: -
v_call: TRBV5-6
j_call: TRBJ2-3
clone_size: -
cdr3_nt: TGTGCCAGCAGGATACGATTGACTCGGGGGATCACAGATACGCAGTATTTT
cdr3_aa: CASRIRLTRGITDTQYF

d_call: -
v_call: TRBV20-1
j_call: TRBJ2-5
clone_size: many
cdr3_nt: TGCAGTGCTAGATGGCGGGACCAAGAGACCCAGTACTTC
cdr3_aa: CSARWRDQETQYF

d_call: TRBD1
v_call: TRBV12-3/TRBV12-4
j_call: TRBJ1-1
clone_size: few
cdr3_nt: TGTGCCAGCAGTTTAGGACAGGGACATGAAGCTTTCTTT
cdr3_aa: CASSLGQGHEAFF

d_call: -
v_call: TRBV29-1
j_call: TRBJ1-1
clone_size: few
cdr3_nt: TGCAGCGTTGAAGATCCTAAGGTTAAAAGTGTCTTT
cdr3_aa: CSVEDPKVKSVF

d_call: -
v_call: TRBV6-2/TRBV6-3
j_call: TRBJ1-5
clone_size: -
cdr3_nt: TGTGCCAGCAGCCTGGACGGATATCAGCCCCAGCATTTT
cdr3_aa: CASSLDGYQPQHF

d_call: TRBD1
v_call: TRBV9
j_call: TRBJ1-2
clone_size: many
cdr3_nt: TGTGCCAGCAGCGAGACTCCACAGGGGCACTATGGCTACACCTTC
cdr3_aa: CASSETPQGHYGYTF

d_call: -
v_call: TRBV30
j_call: TRBJ1-5
clone_size: many
cdr3_nt: TGTGCCTGGTCCGCTGGGAGTCAGCCCCAGCATTTT
cdr3_aa: CAWSAGSQPQHF

d_call: -
v_call: TRBV20-1
j_call: TRBJ2-3
clone_size: many
cdr3_nt: TGCAGTGCTAGAGTGGGGGGCACAGATACGCAGTATTTT
cdr3_aa: CSARVGGTDTQYF

d_call: -
v_call: TRBV7-9
j_call: TRBJ2-3
clone_size: -
cdr3_nt: TGTGCCAGCAGCGGGGGTTTTGGGGGCACAGATACGCAGTATTTT
cdr3_aa: CASSGGFGGTDTQYF